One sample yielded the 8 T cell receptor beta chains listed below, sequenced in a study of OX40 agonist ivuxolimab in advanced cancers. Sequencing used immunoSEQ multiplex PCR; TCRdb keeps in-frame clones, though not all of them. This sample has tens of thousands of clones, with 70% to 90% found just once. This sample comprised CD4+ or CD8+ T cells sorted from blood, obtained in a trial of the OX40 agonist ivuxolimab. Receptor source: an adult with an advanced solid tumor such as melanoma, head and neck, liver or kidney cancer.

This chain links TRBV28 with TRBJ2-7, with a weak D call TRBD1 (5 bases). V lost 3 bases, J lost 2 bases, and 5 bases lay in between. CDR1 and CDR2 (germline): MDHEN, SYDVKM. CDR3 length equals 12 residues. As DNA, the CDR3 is TGTGCCAGCAGTTTCAGGGCCTACGAGCAGTACTTC. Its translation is CASSFRAYEQYF.

The CDR3 DNA is TGTGCCAGCAATAAGGGGCGAGCTAATAACTATGGCTACACCTTC. Its protein is CASNKGRANNYGYTF. V gene TRBV28 combines with J gene TRBJ1-2, with D possibly matching TRBD1 (5 bases). The CDR3 loop spans 15 amino acids. The germline V and J ends were trimmed by 7 bases and 1 base, with 16 bases remaining between them. The germline V gene encodes CDR1 MDHEN and CDR2 SYDVKM.

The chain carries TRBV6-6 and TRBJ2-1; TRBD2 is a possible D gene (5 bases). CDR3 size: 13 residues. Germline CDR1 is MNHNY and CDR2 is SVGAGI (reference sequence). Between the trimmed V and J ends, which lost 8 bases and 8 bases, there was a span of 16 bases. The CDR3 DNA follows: TGTGCCAGCGGGTACCCCGGGATCGATGAGCAGTTCTTC. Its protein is CASGYPGIDEQFF.

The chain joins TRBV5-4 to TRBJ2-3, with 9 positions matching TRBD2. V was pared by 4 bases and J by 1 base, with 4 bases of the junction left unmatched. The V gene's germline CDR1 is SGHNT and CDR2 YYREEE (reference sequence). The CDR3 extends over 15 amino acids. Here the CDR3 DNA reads TGTGCCAGCAGCCTAGCGGGACAAGGCACAGATACGCAGTATTTT. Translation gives CASSLAGQGTDTQYF.

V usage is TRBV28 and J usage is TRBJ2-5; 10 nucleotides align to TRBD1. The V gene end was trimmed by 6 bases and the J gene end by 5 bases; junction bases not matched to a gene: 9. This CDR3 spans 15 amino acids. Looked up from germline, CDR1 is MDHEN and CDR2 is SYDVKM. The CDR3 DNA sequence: TGTGCCAGCAGCCCAGACAGGGGGCGACGGGAGACCCAGTACTTC. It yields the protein CASSPDRGRRETQYF.

The CDR3 DNA reads as TGTGCCAGCAGCAAAGAAAGTCCGCCGGGACTAGCGGCCCAAGAGACCCAGTACTTC. This translates into CASSKESPPGLAAQETQYF. The rearrangement joins TRBV21-1 to TRBJ2-5; the DNA was not used to check the table's D call, TRBD2. TRBV21-1 has pseudogene status. The CDR3 has 19 residues.

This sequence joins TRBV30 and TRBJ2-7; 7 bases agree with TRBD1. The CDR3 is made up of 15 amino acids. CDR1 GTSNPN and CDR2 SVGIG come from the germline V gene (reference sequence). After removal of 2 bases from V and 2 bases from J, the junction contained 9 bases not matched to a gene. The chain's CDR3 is CAWSFDRVLTYEQYF. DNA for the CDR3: TGTGCCTGGAGTTTCGACAGGGTCCTGACCTACGAGCAGTACTTC. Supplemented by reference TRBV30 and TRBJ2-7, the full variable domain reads SQTIHQWPATLVQPVGSPLSLECTVEGTSNPNLYWYRQAAGRGLQLLFYSVGIGQISSEVPQNLSASRPQDRQFILSSKKLLLSDSGFYLCAWSFDRVLTYEQYFGPGTRLTVT.

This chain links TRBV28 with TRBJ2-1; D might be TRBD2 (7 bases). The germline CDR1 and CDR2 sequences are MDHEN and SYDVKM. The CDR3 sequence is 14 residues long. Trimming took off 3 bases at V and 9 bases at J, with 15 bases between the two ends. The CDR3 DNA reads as TGTGCCAGCAGTTTTGAAGGGGGGGCGGGTGAGCAGTTCTTC. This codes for CASSFEGGAGEQFF.